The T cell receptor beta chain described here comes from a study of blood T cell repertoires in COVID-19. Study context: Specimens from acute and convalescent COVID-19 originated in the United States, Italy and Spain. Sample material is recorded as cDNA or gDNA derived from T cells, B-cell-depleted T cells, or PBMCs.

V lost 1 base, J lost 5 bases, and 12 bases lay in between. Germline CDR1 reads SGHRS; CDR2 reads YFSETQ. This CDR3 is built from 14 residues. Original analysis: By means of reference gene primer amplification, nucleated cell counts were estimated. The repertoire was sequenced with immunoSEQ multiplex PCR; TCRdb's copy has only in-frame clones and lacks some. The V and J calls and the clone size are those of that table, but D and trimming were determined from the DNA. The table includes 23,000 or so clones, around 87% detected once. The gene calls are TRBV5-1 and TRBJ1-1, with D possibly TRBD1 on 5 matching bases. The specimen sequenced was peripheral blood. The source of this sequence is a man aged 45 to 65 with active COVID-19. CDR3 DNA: TGCGCCAGCAGCTTGATAAGCCAGGGAACTGAAGCTTTCTTT. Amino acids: CASSLISQGTEAFF.